This T cell receptor beta chain comes out of a study of T cell responses to AZD1222 COVID-19 vaccine. Notes on the study in general: A rise in Spike-specific TCR breadth and depth followed two AZD1222 doses.

CDR1 and CDR2 (germline): SGDLS, YYNGEE. J lost 4 bases, V lost 2 bases, and 8 bases had no gene match. This CDR3 region has 16 residues. This clone has just a few counts. What it recognizes is unknown. The repertoire was sequenced with immunoSEQ multiplex PCR; TCRdb's copy has only in-frame clones and lacks some. The sample records some 140,000 clones, over 85% being singletons. The receptor's source is an adult in good health. This chain links TRBV9 with TRBJ2-5; 10 nucleotides align to TRBD2. This sample comprised peripheral blood, obtained on day 0 of AZD1222 vaccination. The CDR3 DNA reads TGTGCCAGCAGCGTGCAGGCACTAGCGGGGTTAGAGACCCAGTACTTC. This codes for CASSVQALAGLETQYF.